This TCR beta chain was recorded in a study of STAT5B mutations in CD4+ large granular lymphocyte leukemia. Points from the study as a whole: 8/27 top patient clones versus 2/35 control clones were TRBV06-family. Roughly a quarter of private leukemic clonotypes occurred rarely in other patients' non-leukemic repertoires.

This CDR3 has 15 residues. The V segment lost 2 bases and the J segment 2 bases; nucleotides outside the gene matches: 2. The germline V gene encodes CDR1 SGHRS and CDR2 YFSETQ. Produced via immunoSEQ multiplex PCR; TCRdb's table is partial and in-frame only. Of 25,000 to 30,000 clones in the sample, 65% to 75% were seen once. Concerning this clone: What it recognizes is unknown. The same CDR3 can be traced to other DNA sequences in this sample.

The chain carries TRBV5-1 and TRBJ2-1, with TRBD2 matching over 9 bases. This clonotype was obtained from a human donor in good health. Sequencing was done on a sample of CD4+ T cells from blood buffy coats. In DNA, the CDR3 is TGCGCCAGCAGCTTTGCGGGGGGGGCCTACAATGAGCAGTTCTTC. Translation gives CASSFAGGAYNEQFF.